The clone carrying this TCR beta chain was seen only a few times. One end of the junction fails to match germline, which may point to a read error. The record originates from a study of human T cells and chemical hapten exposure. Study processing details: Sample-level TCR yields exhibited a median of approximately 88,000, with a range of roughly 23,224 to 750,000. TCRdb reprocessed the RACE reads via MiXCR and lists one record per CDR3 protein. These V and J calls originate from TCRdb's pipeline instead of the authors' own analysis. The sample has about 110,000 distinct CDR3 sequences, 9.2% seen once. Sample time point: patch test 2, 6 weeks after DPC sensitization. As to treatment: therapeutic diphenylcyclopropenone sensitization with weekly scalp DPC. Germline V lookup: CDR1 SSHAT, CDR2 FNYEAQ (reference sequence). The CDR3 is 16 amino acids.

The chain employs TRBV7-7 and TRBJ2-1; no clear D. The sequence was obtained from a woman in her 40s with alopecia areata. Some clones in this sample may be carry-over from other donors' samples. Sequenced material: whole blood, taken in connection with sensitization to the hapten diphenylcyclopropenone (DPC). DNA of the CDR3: TGTGCTAGCAGCGCCAACACTCCGGCCCGAGGCAATGAGCAGTTCTTC. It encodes CASSANTPARGNEQFF. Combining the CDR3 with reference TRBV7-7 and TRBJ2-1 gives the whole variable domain GAGVSQSPRYKVTKRGQDVTLRCDPISSHATLYWYQQALGQGPEFLTYFNYEAQPDKSGLPSDRFSAERPEGSISTLTIQRTEQRDSAMYRCASSANTPARGNEQFFGPGTRLTVL.